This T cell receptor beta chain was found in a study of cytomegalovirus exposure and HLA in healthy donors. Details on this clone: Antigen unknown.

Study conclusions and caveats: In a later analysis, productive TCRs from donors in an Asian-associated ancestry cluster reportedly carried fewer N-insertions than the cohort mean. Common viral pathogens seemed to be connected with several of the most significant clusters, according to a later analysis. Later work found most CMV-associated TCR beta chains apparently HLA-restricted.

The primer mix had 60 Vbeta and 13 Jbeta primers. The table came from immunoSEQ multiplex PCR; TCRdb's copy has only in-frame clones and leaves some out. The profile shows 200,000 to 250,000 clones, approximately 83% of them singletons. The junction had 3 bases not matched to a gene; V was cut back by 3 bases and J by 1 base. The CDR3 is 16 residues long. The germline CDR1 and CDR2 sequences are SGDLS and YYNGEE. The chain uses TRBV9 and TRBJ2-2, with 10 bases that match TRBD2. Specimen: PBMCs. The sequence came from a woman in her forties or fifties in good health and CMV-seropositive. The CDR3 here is CASSDTSGENTGELFF. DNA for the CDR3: TGTGCCAGCAGCGACACTAGCGGGGAGAACACCGGGGAGCTGTTTTTT.